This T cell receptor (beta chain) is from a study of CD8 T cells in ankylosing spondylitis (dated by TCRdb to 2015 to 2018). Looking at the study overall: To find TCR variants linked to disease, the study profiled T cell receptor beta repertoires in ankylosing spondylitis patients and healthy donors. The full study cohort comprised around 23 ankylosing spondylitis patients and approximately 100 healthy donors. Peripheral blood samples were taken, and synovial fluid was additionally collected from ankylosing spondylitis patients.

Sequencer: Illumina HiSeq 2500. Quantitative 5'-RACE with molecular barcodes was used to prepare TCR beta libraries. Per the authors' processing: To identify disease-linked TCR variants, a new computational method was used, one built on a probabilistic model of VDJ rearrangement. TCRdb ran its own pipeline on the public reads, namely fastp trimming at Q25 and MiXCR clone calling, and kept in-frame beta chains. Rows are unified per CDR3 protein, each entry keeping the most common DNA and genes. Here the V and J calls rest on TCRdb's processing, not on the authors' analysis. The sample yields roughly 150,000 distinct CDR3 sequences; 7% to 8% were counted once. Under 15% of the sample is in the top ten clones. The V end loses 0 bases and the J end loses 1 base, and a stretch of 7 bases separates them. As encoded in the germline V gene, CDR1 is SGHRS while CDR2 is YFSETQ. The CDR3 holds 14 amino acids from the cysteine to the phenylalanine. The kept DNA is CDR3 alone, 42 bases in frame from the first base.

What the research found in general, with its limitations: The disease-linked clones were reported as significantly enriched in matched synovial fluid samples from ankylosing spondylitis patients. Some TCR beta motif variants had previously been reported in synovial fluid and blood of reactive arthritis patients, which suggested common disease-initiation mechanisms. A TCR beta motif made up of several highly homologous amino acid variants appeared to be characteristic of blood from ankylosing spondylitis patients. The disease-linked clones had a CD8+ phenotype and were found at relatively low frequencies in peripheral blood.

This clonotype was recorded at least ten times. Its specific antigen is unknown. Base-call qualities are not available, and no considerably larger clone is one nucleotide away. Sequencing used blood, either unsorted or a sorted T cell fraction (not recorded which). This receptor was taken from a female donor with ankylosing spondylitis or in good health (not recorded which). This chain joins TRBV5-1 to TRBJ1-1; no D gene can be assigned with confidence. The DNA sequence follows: TGCGCCAGCAGCTTGGCCAGACGGAACACTGAAGCTTTCTTT. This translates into CASSLARRNTEAFF.